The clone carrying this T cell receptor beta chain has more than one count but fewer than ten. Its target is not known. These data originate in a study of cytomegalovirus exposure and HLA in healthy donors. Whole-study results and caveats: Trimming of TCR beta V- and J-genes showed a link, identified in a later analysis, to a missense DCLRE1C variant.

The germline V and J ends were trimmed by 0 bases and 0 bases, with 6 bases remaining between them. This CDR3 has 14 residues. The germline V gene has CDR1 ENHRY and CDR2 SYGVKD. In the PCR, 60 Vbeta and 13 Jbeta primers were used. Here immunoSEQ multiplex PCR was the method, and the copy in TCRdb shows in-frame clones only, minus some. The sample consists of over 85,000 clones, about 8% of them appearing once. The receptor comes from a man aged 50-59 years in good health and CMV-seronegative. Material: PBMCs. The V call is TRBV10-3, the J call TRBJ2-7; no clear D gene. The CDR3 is CAISESNFSYEQYF. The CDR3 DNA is TGTGCCATCAGTGAGTCGAACTTCTCCTACGAGCAGTACTTC.